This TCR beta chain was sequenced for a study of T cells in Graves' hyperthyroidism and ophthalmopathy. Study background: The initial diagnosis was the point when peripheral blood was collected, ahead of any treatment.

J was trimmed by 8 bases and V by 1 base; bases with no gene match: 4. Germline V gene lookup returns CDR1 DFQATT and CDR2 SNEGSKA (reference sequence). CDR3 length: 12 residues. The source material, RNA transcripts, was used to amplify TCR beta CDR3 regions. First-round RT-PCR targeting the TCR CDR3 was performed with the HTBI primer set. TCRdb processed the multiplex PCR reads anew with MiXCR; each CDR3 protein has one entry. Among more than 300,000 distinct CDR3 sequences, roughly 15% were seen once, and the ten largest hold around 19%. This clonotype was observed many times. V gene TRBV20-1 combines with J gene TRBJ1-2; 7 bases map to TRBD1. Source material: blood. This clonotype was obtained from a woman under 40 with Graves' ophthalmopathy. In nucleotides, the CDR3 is TGCAGTGCTAGAGCCTCAGGGGGGGGCTACACCTTC. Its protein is CSARASGGGYTF.